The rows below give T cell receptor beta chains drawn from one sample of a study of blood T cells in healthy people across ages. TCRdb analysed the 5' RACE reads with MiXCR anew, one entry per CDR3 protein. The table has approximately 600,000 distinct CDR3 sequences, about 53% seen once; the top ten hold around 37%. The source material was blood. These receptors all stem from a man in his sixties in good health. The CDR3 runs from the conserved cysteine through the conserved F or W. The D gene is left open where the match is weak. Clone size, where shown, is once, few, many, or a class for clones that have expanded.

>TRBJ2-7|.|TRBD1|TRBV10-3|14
TGTGCCATCAGCACAGGACAGGGGCGGTACGAGCAGTACTTC
CAISTGQGRYEQYF
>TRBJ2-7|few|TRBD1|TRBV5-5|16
TGTGCCAGCAGCTTGTCAGTGGGACAGCCGTTTTACGAGCAGTACTTC
CASSLSVGQPFYEQYF
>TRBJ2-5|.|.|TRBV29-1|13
TGCAGCGTTGGTAGGGGAAATCCGGAGACCCAGTACTTC
CSVGRGNPETQYF
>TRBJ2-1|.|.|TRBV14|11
TGTGCCAGTCGGGGGGCCTATGAGCAGTTCTTC
CASRGAYEQFF
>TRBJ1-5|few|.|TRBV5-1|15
TGCGCCAGCAGCTCAGGGCCCTATAGCAATCAGCCCCAGCATTTT
CASSSGPYSNQPQHF
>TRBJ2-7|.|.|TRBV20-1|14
TGCAGTGCTAGAGATTGGTCGGGGACGGGCGAGCAGTACTTC
CSARDWSGTGEQYF
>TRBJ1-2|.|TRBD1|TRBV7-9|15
TGTGCCAGCAGCTTAGGGGACAGGGGTGGCTATGGCTACACCTTC
CASSLGDRGGYGYTF
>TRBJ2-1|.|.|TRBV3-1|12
TGTGCCAGCAGTCACGAAATCAATGAGCAGTTCTTC
CASSHEINEQFF
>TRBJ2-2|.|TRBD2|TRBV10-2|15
TGCGCCAGCCAAGCTAGCGGGGGGAACACCGGGGAGCTGTTTTTT
CASQASGGNTGELFF
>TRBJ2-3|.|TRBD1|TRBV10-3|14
TGTGCCATCAGTGAAGGGGGCAGCCCAGATACGCAGTATTTT
CAISEGGSPDTQYF
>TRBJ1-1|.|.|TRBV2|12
TGTGCCAGCAGTTTACGGGGGGCTCGCGCTTTCTTT
CASSLRGARAFF
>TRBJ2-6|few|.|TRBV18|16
TGTGCCAGCTCAAGAGACCCGCGCTCTGGGGCCAACGTCCTGACTTTC
CASSRDPRSGANVLTF
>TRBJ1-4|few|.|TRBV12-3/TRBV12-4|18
TGTGCCTCCCAACTAATTAAAGGGACACCTACAACTAATGAAAAACTGTTTTTT
CASQLIKGTPTTNEKLFF
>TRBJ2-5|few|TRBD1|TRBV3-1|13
TGTGCCAGCAGGCGACAGGGGATTGAGACCCAGTACTTC
CASRRQGIETQYF
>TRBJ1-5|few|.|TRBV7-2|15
TGTGCCAGCAGACCATCGGGGCGCGCGTGGGAGCCCCAGCATTTT
CASRPSGRAWEPQHF
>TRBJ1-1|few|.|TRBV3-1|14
TGTGCCAGCAGCGGGGGGGGGCTCAACACTGAAGCTTTCTTT
CASSGGGLNTEAFF
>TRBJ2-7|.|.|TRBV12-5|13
TGTGCTAGTGGTTTGGTGGGCAGCTACGAGCAGTACTTC
CASGLVGSYEQYF
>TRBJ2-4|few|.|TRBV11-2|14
TGTGCCAGCAGCCCCACGCGGACAAGGAACATTCAGTACTTC
CASSPTRTRNIQYF
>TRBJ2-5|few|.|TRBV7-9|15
TGTGCCAGCGGCGAACCGACAGGACTAGAAGAGACCCAGTACTTC
CASGEPTGLEETQYF
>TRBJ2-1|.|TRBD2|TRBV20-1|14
TGCAGTGCTAGAGGGCGGGGGGTTCCCAATGAGCAGTTCTTC
CSARGRGVPNEQFF
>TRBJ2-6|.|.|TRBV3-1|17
TGTGCCAGCAGCCAAGTTCAAGGGCCCACTGGGGCCAACGTCCTGACTTTC
CASSQVQGPTGANVLTF
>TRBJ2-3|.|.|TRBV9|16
TGTGCCAGCAGCGTAGAGGCTAGACCTTACACAGATACGCAGTATTTT
CASSVEARPYTDTQYF
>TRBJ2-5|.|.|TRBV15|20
TGTGCCACCAGCAGAGAGAGCAGGCCCGACGCCCGACTAGTACCAGAGACCCAGTACTTC
CATSRESRPDARLVPETQYF
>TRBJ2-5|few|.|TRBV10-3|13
TGTGCCATCAGTGATGGACAACAAGAGACCCAGTACTTC
CAISDGQQETQYF
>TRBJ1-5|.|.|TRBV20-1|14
TGCAGTGCTAGAGATGGTGTACTAGACCAGCCCCAGCATTTT
CSARDGVLDQPQHF
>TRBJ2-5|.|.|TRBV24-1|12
TGTGCCACCAGTGATTACAAAGAGACCCAGTACTTC
CATSDYKETQYF
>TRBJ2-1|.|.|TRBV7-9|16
TGTGCCAGCAGCTTAGTCGGGACGCTGAGATACAATGAGCAGTTCTTC
CASSLVGTLRYNEQFF
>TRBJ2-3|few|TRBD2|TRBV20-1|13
TGCAGTGCTCCTCGCGGGGGGGAAAATACGCAGTATTTT
CSAPRGGENTQYF
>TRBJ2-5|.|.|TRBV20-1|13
TGCAGTGCTGCGGACGGTCCTAAAGAGACCCAGTACTTC
CSAADGPKETQYF
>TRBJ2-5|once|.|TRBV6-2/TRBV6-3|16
TGTGCCAGCAGACCCCGCAGAATGGGAGAGGAAGAGACCCAGTACTTC
CASRPRRMGEEETQYF
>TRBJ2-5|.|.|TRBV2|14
TGTGCCAGCTCCTTAGACTCTCCGGTGGGGGAGCAGTACTTC
CASSLDSPVGEQYF
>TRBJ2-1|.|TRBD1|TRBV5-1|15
TGCGCCAGCAGCCCTGGGACAGGAATTTACAATGAGCAGTTCTTC
CASSPGTGIYNEQFF
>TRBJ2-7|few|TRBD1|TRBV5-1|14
TGCGCCAGCAGCACCGGGACAGGGATCTACGAGCAGTACTTC
CASSTGTGIYEQYF
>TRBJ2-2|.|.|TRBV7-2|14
TGTGCCAGCAGCTTAGGGACACTCGTAGGGAAGCTGTTTTTT
CASSLGTLVGKLFF
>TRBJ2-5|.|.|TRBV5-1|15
TGCGCCAGCAGCTTGGACGGGACACCAGAAGAGACCCAGTACTTC
CASSLDGTPEETQYF
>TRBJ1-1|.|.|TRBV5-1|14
TGCGCCAGCAGCTTGGAGGGGTGGAGCACTGAAGCTTTCTTT
CASSLEGWSTEAFF
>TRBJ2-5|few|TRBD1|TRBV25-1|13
TGTGCCAGCAGGGGACAGACCCAAGAGACCCAGTACTTC
CASRGQTQETQYF
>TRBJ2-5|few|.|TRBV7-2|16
TGTGCCAGCAGCTTAAACGGCGGGGGCCGCCAAGAGACCCAGTACTTC
CASSLNGGGRQETQYF
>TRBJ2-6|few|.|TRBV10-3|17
TGTGCCATCAGTGGGGCCAGGCGTAACTCTGGGGCCAACGTCCTGACTTTC
CAISGARRNSGANVLTF
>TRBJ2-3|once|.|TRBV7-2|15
TGTGCCAGCAGCCGAACCGAATATCACACAGATACGCAGTATTTT
CASSRTEYHTDTQYF
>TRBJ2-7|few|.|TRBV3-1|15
TGTGCCAGCAGCCAACTACAGGGAGCTACGGACGAGCAGTACTTC
CASSQLQGATDEQYF
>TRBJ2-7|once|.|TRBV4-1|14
TGCGCCAACAGCCAAGGCGTCCGGGAATACGAGCAGTACTTC
CANSQGVREYEQYF
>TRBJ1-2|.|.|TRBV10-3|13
TGTGCCATCTTCGGCAGCGAGGACTATGGCTACACCTTC
CAIFGSEDYGYTF